Presented here are 29 T cell receptor beta chains from one specimen sequenced in a study of T cells after yellow fever vaccination. TCRdb recomputed calls from the 5' RACE reads with MiXCR, one row per CDR3 protein. The sample records approximately 170,000 distinct CDR3 sequences, 11% being singletons. Specimen: CD8+ T cells sorted from PBMCs, collected 15 days after the yellow fever booster vaccination. The source is a man aged 18 to 35 who received the YFV17D yellow fever vaccine.

The chain has TRBV6-2 or TRBV6-3 and TRBJ2-5, with D perhaps being TRBD1 or TRBD2 (5 bases each). The CDR3 extends over 14 amino acids. V lost 6 bases, J lost 5 bases, and 16 bases lay in between. Per the germline V gene, CDR1 is MNHEY and CDR2 is SVGEGT. CDR3 region: CASRFLAGSETQYF. In DNA, the CDR3 is TGTGCCAGCAGATTTTTGGCAGGGAGCGAGACCCAGTACTTC.

This clonotype appeared many times. J is TRBJ2-2 and V is TRBV7-6, with 7 nucleotides matching TRBD2. J lost 9 bases, V lost 5 bases, and 12 bases had no gene match. The CDR3 has 15 residues. CDR1 is SGHVS, CDR2 FNYEAQ, per germline. This chain's CDR3 is CASSPAGGSRWELFF. CDR3 nucleotide sequence: TGTGCCAGCAGCCCCGCCGGCGGGAGCCGTTGGGAGCTGTTTTTT.

CDR3 residues: CRDPLAGTGPTYEQYV. CDR3 bases: TGCAGAGACCCCCTTGCCGGGACAGGGCCGACCTACGAGCAGTACGTC. The V and J genes are TRBV29-1 and TRBJ2-7, with 9 bases that match TRBD1. From germline, CDR1 is SQVTM and CDR2 ANQGSEA. The CDR3 spans 16 residues.

This clonotype was observed many times. V gene TRBV30 combines with J gene TRBJ2-3; tentatively, D is TRBD2 (7 bases). There are 14 residues in the CDR3. Germline values: CDR1 GTSNPN, CDR2 SVGIG (reference sequence). V gave up 2 bases and J gave up 4 bases, with 13 bases separating them. The CDR3 region has the DNA TGTGCCTGGAGTATCACGGGGGGCGCAGATACGCAGTATTTT. This sequence encodes CAWSITGGADTQYF.

This clonotype was seen a few times. The chain combines TRBV6-5 with TRBJ1-1, with 8 bases matching TRBD1. CDR1 is MNHEY and CDR2 is SVGAGI in the germline V gene. There are 14 residues in the CDR3. The V gene end was trimmed by 2 bases and the J gene end by 7 bases; junction bases not matched to a gene: 6. The CDR3 nucleotides are TGTGCCAGCAGTTACAGGACAGGGAGTGTTGAAGCTTTCTTT. Translating it yields CASSYRTGSVEAFF.

This clonotype was counted ten times or more. V gene TRBV6-2 or TRBV6-3 combines with J gene TRBJ2-2, with D maybe TRBD2 (5 bases). Trimming shortened V by 9 bases and J by 6 bases, and 17 bases separated the two germline ends. This CDR3 comprises 14 residues. Germline CDR1 reads MNHEY; CDR2 reads SVGEGT. The CDR3 DNA sequence: TGTGCCAGTTCCTGGCCGGGGTCGGCCGGGGAGCTGTTTTTT. Translating it yields CASSWPGSAGELFF.

The chain's CDR3 is CASSLSLSYEQYF. The CDR3 DNA reads as TGTGCCAGCAGTTTATCGCTGTCCTACGAGCAGTACTTC. The chain couples TRBV27 to TRBJ2-7, with D hard to call. The CDR3 is 13 amino acids. The V and J ends lost 0 bases and 1 base respectively, with 4 bases between them. Germline lookup yields CDR1 MNHEY and CDR2 SMNVEV (reference sequence).

The V and J genes are TRBV7-9 and TRBJ2-3; D remains unclear. Germline lookup yields CDR1 SEHNR and CDR2 FQNEAQ (reference sequence). V dropped 4 bases and J dropped 6 bases, with 5 bases sitting between them. The CDR3 loop spans 11 amino acids. The CDR3 region is CASSSIDTQYF. The CDR3 nucleotides are TGTGCCAGCAGCTCGATTGATACGCAGTATTTT.

The chain combines TRBV20-1 with TRBJ2-2; no definite D call. CDR3 size: 15 residues. V shed 0 bases and J shed 6 bases, with 14 bases lying between them. The V gene's germline CDR1 is DFQATT and CDR2 SNEGSKA (reference sequence). This CDR3 reads CSARDLSRAPGELFF. In DNA, the CDR3 is TGCAGTGCTAGAGATCTCTCCCGGGCCCCCGGGGAGCTGTTTTTT.

In this sample, this clonotype turned up many times. The chain carries TRBV7-3 and TRBJ2-3; 9 positions agree with TRBD1. With 6 bases clipped from V and 4 bases from J, the junction kept 5 bases outside the gene matches. There are 14 residues in the CDR3. Per germline, CDR1 SGHTA and CDR2 FQGTGA. CDR3 coding DNA: TGTGCCAGCAGTAAGACAGGGGGTCCAGATACGCAGTATTTT. Translating gives CASSKTGGPDTQYF.

This clonotype was seen more than once but under ten times. The chain links TRBV30 to TRBJ2-3; D is uncertain. The CDR3 covers 13 residues. Trimming took off 0 bases at V and 4 bases at J, with 8 bases between the two ends. Per the germline V gene, CDR1 is GTSNPN and CDR2 is SVGIG (reference sequence). CDR3 sequence: CAWSVSGSDTQYF. DNA of the CDR3: TGTGCCTGGAGTGTAAGTGGTTCAGATACGCAGTATTTT.

Only a few counts were recorded for this clonotype. The V and J genes are TRBV6-2 or TRBV6-3 and TRBJ1-6, with D tentatively TRBD1 (6 bases). V lost 5 bases and J lost 6, with 20 bases in between. CDR1 and CDR2 (germline): MNHEY, SVGEGT. This CDR3 contains 17 residues. The CDR3 loop reads CASSHGDRFGGNSPLHF. The CDR3, as DNA: TGTGCCAGCAGTCACGGAGACAGGTTTGGGGGTAATTCACCCCTCCACTTT.

In this sample, this clonotype turned up a few times. V and J are TRBV6-2 or TRBV6-3 and TRBJ2-7; no definite D call. Trimming removed 1 base at V and 5 bases at J, with 3 bases between. The V gene's germline CDR1 is MNHEY and CDR2 SVGEGT. The CDR3 totals 11 residues. CDR3 nucleotide sequence: TGTGCCAGCAGTTACTGGGACGAGCAGTACTTC. It translates to CASSYWDEQYF.

This clonotype occurred a few times. The chain combines TRBV23-1 with TRBJ2-7; TRBD1 agrees at 10 bases. TRBV23-1 has ORF status, its function being uncertain. V lost 3 bases, J lost 6 bases, and 2 bases stayed unmatched. The CDR3 loop spans 13 amino acids. DNA for the CDR3: TGCGCCAGCAGTCACCGGACAGGGGGCGAGCAGTACGTC. Translated: CASSHRTGGEQYV.

This clonotype was counted a few times. This chain connects TRBV5-5 to TRBJ2-5; perhaps TRBD1 as D (7 bases). V lost 1 base and J lost 5, with 15 bases in between. The CDR3 contains 15 residues. CDR1 SGHKS and CDR2 YYEKEE come from the germline V gene (reference sequence). This chain's CDR3 is CASSLSGGRHETQYF. As DNA, the CDR3 is TGTGCCAGCAGCTTGTCAGGGGGGCGGCACGAGACCCAGTACTTC.

The chain carries TRBV29-1 and TRBJ1-1; D remains ambiguous. The germline gives CDR1 SQVTM, CDR2 ANQGSEA. The CDR3 spans 11 residues. V was trimmed by 8 bases and J by 4 bases, leaving 11 bases between them. The CDR3, as DNA: TGCAGCCTAAACATGGGCACTGAAGCTTTCTTT. Its protein is CSLNMGTEAFF.

V gene TRBV5-1 combines with J gene TRBJ2-7; 13 bases line up with TRBD2. The length of the CDR3 is 17 residues. V lost 3 bases and J lost 2; bases outside the gene matches: 8. The germline CDR1 and CDR2 sequences are SGHRS and YFSETQ. The CDR3 region has the DNA TGCGCCAGCAGCTCTAAACGGACTAGCGGGGGAGCCTACGAGCAGTACTTC. It translates to CASSSKRTSGGAYEQYF.

Only a few counts were recorded for this clonotype. The gene calls are TRBV9 and TRBJ2-5; 13 bases map to TRBD2. CDR1 and CDR2 from the germline V gene are SGDLS and YYNGEE. The CDR3 extends over 16 amino acids. V was clipped by 3 bases and J by 5 bases; unmatched bases: 7. CDR3 DNA: TGTGCCAGCAGCGCCACTAGCGGGGGGGCCTGGGAGACCCAGTACTTC. It specifies CASSATSGGAWETQYF.

In its sample, this clonotype was seen a few times. The chain employs TRBV7-8 and TRBJ2-7; TRBD1 matches 8 bases. The CDR3 consists of 14 residues. CDR1 is SGHVS and CDR2 is FQNEAQ in the germline V gene. V was pared by 5 bases and J by 5 bases, with 8 bases of the junction left unmatched. The CDR3 DNA is TGTGCCAGCAGCGTCGGACAGGGTTTCCACGAGCAGTACGTC. Translating gives CASSVGQGFHEQYV.

The sample holds a few counts of this clonotype. The chain recombines TRBV4-1 with TRBJ2-4; TRBD2 is a possible D gene (6 bases). The CDR3 consists of 13 residues. Germline V CDR1 and CDR2: MGHRA, YSYEKL. The V and J ends lost 4 bases and 6 bases respectively, with 10 bases between them. In DNA form, the CDR3 reads TGCGCCAGCAGCCCCCGGAGGGGAAACATTCAGTACTTC. Protein product: CASSPRRGNIQYF.

The chain combines TRBV5-1 with TRBJ2-3; D gene ambiguous. In germline, CDR1 is SGHRS, CDR2 YFSETQ. This CDR3 has 12 residues. With 4 bases removed from V and 2 bases from J, the gap between germline ends came to 5 bases. CDR3 amino acids: CASSPDTDTQYF. CDR3 sequence (DNA): TGCGCCAGCAGCCCCGACACAGATACGCAGTATTTT.

This clonotype was observed a handful of times. V usage is TRBV7-6 and J usage is TRBJ2-1; 11 bases are a match to TRBD2. This CDR3 region has 18 residues. V was clipped by 1 base and J by 5 bases; unmatched bases: 10. Germline CDR1 is SGHVS and CDR2 is FNYEAQ. The CDR3 DNA reads TGTGCCAGCAGCTTAGTGGGATTAGCGGGGGGGCCCCACAATGAGCAGTTCTTC. Protein sequence: CASSLVGLAGGPHNEQFF.

In DNA, the CDR3 is TGCGCCAGCAGCTTGCCAGGGGATCTTAAGACTGAAGCTTTCTTT. Encoded protein: CASSLPGDLKTEAFF. This chain uses TRBV5-1 with TRBJ1-1; a possible D gene is TRBD1 (6 bases). There are 15 residues in the CDR3. The germline V gene encodes CDR1 SGHRS and CDR2 YFSETQ. V was cut by 1 base and J by 5 bases, with 15 bases left in between.

The sample holds a few counts of this clonotype. The chain is built from TRBV4-1 and TRBJ1-1, with 7 bases identical to TRBD1. The germline gives CDR1 MGHRA, CDR2 YSYEKL. This CDR3 spans 16 amino acids. With V trimmed by 2 bases and J by 4 bases, 10 bases remained unmatched. CDR3 region: CASSQMTGRKGTEAFF. The CDR3 DNA reads as TGCGCCAGCAGCCAAATGACAGGGAGGAAAGGCACTGAAGCTTTCTTT.

The chain employs TRBV9 and TRBJ2-5; 10 bases line up with TRBD2. CDR1 SGDLS and CDR2 YYNGEE come from the germline V gene. This CDR3 region has 18 residues. V lost 1 base and J lost 5; bases outside the gene matches: 14. As DNA, the CDR3 is TGTGCCAGCAGCGTATCTCCGCTAGCGGGGGCTCCAGAGGAGACCCAGTACTTC. Protein sequence: CASSVSPLAGAPEETQYF.

This clonotype was recorded at least ten times. The chain is built from TRBV20-1 and TRBJ1-4, with 7 positions matching TRBD1. Trimming cost V 2 bases and J 3 bases; bases outside gene matches: 15. This CDR3 comprises 18 residues. Germline V CDR1 and CDR2: DFQATT, SNEGSKA (reference sequence). The CDR3 reads CSARKDRVGSRANEKLFF. In DNA form, the CDR3 reads TGCAGTGCTAGAAAAGACAGGGTCGGTTCGAGGGCTAATGAAAAACTGTTTTTT.

The chain joins TRBV12-3 or TRBV12-4 to TRBJ1-5; the match to TRBD1 covers 7 bases. CDR3 length: 15 amino acids. V lost 6 bases and J lost 4; bases outside the gene matches: 9. CDR3: CASSPRGYLNQPQHF. The CDR3 nucleotides read TGTGCCAGCAGCCCCAGGGGGTACCTAAATCAGCCCCAGCATTTT.

The V call is TRBV7-3, the J call TRBJ2-3, with D possibly being TRBD2 (5 bases). Germline loops: CDR1 SGHTA, CDR2 FQGTGA. The V end was cut by 2 bases, the J end by 2 bases, with 8 bases between. The CDR3 sequence is 14 residues long. CDR3 nucleotide sequence: TGTGCCAGCAGCTTAGAGGGCTACACAGATACGCAGTATTTT. Its translation is CASSLEGYTDTQYF. Looking up the rest from reference TRBV7-3 and TRBJ2-3 gives the full variable domain: GAGVSQTPSNKVTEKGKYVELRCDPISGHTALYWYRQSLGQGPEFLIYFQGTGAADDSGLPNDRFFAVRPEGSVSTLKIQRTERGDSAVYLCASSLEGYTDTQYFGPGTRLTVL.

The gene calls are TRBV4-1 and TRBJ1-2, with 8 bases aligning to TRBD1. The V gene's germline CDR1 is MGHRA and CDR2 YSYEKL. V was clipped by 1 base and J by 8 bases; unmatched bases: 6. The CDR3 consists of 14 residues. The CDR3 loop reads CASSQAPDREGYTF. The CDR3 DNA follows: TGCGCCAGCAGCCAAGCTCCGGACAGGGAAGGCTACACCTTC.